Sequencing of this T cell receptor beta chain was carried out in a study of shared clonotypes between healthy human individuals. Study-wide results and limits: Non-shared clonotypes displayed generation probabilities falling below those of clonotypes present in all four donors. A handful of donors had 4% to 6.5% of their naive CD4 clonotypes in common. A small donor pool kept down the genetic and exposure-history diversity that was represented.

Sequenced by immunoSEQ multiplex PCR; TCRdb stores in-frame clones only, minus some. The sample consists of some 2,000,000 clones, 85% to 95% of them appearing once. For this clone: The antigen remains undetermined.

CDR1 and CDR2 from the germline V gene are SGHDT and YYEEEE. The CDR3 extends over 15 amino acids. Unmatched junction bases numbered 4, after V lost 2 bases and J lost 4 bases. This sequence was found in a man aged 18-30 years in good health. The sample was naive CD4+ T cells sorted from blood. Subset noted: CD45RA+ positively selected. The rearrangement joins TRBV5-6 to TRBJ2-1; 9 bases map to TRBD1. CDR3 DNA sequence: TGTGCCAGCAGCTTCCGGGACAGGGCTTACAATGAGCAGTTCTTC. This gives the protein CASSFRDRAYNEQFF.